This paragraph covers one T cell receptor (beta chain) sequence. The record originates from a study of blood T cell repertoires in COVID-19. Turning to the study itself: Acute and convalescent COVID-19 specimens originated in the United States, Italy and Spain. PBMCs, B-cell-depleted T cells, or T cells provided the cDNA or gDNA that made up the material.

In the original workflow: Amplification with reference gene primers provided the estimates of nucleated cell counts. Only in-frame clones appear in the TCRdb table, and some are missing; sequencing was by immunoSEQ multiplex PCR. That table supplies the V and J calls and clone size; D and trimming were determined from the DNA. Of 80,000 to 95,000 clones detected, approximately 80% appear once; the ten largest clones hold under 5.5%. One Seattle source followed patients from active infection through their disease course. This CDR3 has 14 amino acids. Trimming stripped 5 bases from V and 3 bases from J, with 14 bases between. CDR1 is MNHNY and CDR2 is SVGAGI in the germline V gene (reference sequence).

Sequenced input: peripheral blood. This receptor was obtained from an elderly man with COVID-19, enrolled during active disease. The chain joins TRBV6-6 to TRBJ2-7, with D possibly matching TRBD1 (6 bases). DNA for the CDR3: TGTGCCAGCAGTCCCCTAGGGGGTAACTACGAGCAGTACTTC. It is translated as CASSPLGGNYEQYF.